This TCR beta chain was sequenced in a study of blood T cells in healthy people across ages. Germline V gene lookup returns CDR1 SGHTA and CDR2 FQGNSA. CDR3 length: 12 amino acids. A sample-barcoded 5' primer and a J-beta primer mix were used in a second PCR of roughly 6 to 11 cycles. TCRdb independently ran MiXCR on the 5' RACE reads; one entry per CDR3 protein. Counted here are a few hundred thousand distinct CDR3 sequences, roughly a quarter occurring once; the ten biggest clones make up under 4.5%. On this clonotype itself: Its target is unknown.

Findings and caveats of the study: Age advanced and TCR beta diversity per million T cells fell, roughly linearly.

This same sample was also taken into another study, of T cells of mothers and their children.

The sequence was collected from a boy younger than 10 in good health. This sequence joins TRBV7-2 and TRBJ2-5; D is uncertain. The J call may be wrong; the DNA end is better matched by TRBJ2-1. Sequencing input: blood. CDR3 sequence: CASSFYVLEQFF. In DNA, the CDR3 is TGTGCCAGCAGCTTCTACGTTCTTGAGCAGTTCTTC.